These 15 T cell receptor beta chains were all obtained from the same sample, sequenced in a study of cytomegalovirus exposure and HLA in healthy donors. 13 Jbeta primers and 60 Vbeta primers were used for the PCR. TCRdb keeps only in-frame clones here, not all; method: immunoSEQ multiplex PCR. The table shows 150,000 to 200,000 clones, with under 90% occurring only once. Sequenced material: PBMCs. The receptors stem from a boy under 10 years old in good health and CMV-seronegative.

The chain combines TRBV5-6 with TRBJ2-5; D is uncertain. Germline assignment: CDR1 SGHDT and CDR2 YYEEEE. V was pared by 3 bases and J by 7 bases, with 7 bases between. The CDR3 has 11 amino acids. CDR3: CASSSPRTQYF. The DNA of the CDR3 is TGTGCCAGCAGCTCGCCTAGGACCCAGTACTTC.

The V and J genes are TRBV6-5 and TRBJ2-3; D perhaps matches TRBD1 (5 bases). Trimming removed 5 bases at V and 2 bases at J, with 11 bases between. The length of the CDR3 is 14 residues. Germline assignment: CDR1 MNHEY and CDR2 SVGAGI. Here the CDR3 reads CASSTGRDTDTQYF. CDR3 coding DNA: TGTGCCAGCAGTACGGGCAGGGACACAGATACGCAGTATTTT.

J is TRBJ2-2 and V is TRBV9; no firm D call. Germline V gives CDR1 SGDLS, CDR2 YYNGEE. The CDR3 is made up of 16 amino acids. V was cut by 0 bases and J by 9 bases, with 18 bases left in between. In DNA form, the CDR3 reads TGTGCCAGCAGCGTAGGCCCGTCTTGGGCCGTTAGGGAGCTGTTTTTT. This gives the protein CASSVGPSWAVRELFF.

This chain links TRBV7-9 with TRBJ2-1, with D perhaps matching TRBD1 (6 bases). CDR1 and CDR2 (germline): SEHNR, FQNEAQ (reference sequence). The CDR3 spans 14 residues. V was shortened by 4 bases and J by 3 bases, with 10 bases between the two germline ends. For the CDR3, the DNA is TGTGCCAGCAGCTCAAGGACAGACTACAATGAGCAGTTCTTC. This translates into CASSSRTDYNEQFF.

This chain joins TRBV27 and TRBJ2-1, with 9 bases lining up with TRBD1. CDR1 is MNHEY and CDR2 is SMNVEV in the germline V gene (reference sequence). The CDR3 has 15 amino acids. Germline trimming cut 6 bases from V and 5 bases from J; bases unmatched to any gene: 8. The DNA for the CDR3 is TGTGCCAGCAGCTCCTCCGGGACAGGGAACAATGAGCAGTTCTTC. This translates into CASSSSGTGNNEQFF.

For this clone: At one end the junction does not follow the germline gene, possibly because of a read error. The CDR3 DNA sequence: TGCGCCAGCAGCCAAGAAGGGACACCTAATTATGGCTACACCTTC. Its protein product is CASSQEGTPNYGYTF. The gene calls are TRBV4-3 and TRBJ1-2, with D perhaps matching TRBD1 (6 bases). The CDR3 consists of 15 residues. From germline, CDR1 is LGHNA and CDR2 YSLEER.

This rearrangement joins TRBV5-4 to TRBJ1-4; no clear D gene. Trimming removed 3 bases from V and 8 bases from J, with 8 bases in between. This CDR3 is built from 12 residues. Germline CDR1 SGHNT, CDR2 YYREEE (reference sequence). CDR3 nucleotides: TGTGCCAGCAGCTCGAGGAACGAAAAACTGTTTTTT. Its translation is CASSSRNEKLFF. The entire variable domain, with the rest obtained from reference TRBV5-4 and TRBJ1-4, is as follows: ETGVTQSPTHLIKTRGQQVTLRCSSQSGHNTVSWYQQALGQGPQFIFQYYREEENGRGNFPPRFSGLQFPNYSSELNVNALELDDSALYLCASSSRNEKLFFGSGTQLSVL.

The chain employs TRBV11-1 and TRBJ2-1, with D perhaps matching TRBD1 (5 bases). Germline CDR1 and CDR2: SGHAT and FQDESV (reference sequence). This CDR3 is 15 amino acids long. Trimming pared 4 bases from V and 2 bases from J, leaving 12 bases between. The CDR3 region has the DNA TGTGCCAGCAGCTCAATTGGGGCCGCCTACAATGAGCAGTTCTTC. The encoded protein is CASSSIGAAYNEQFF. Filled out from reference TRBV11-1 and TRBJ2-1, the complete variable domain reads EAEVAQSPRYKITEKSQAVAFWCDPISGHATLYWYRQILGQGPELLVQFQDESVVDDSQLPKDRFSAERLKGVDSTLKIQPAELGDSAMYLCASSSIGAAYNEQFFGPGTRLTVL.

The chain couples TRBV11-1 to TRBJ2-2, with 8 bases fitting TRBD1. This CDR3 is 16 amino acids long. CDR1 is SGHAT, CDR2 FQDESV, per germline (reference sequence). Losses at the gene ends were 3 bases for V and 6 bases for J; bases not matched to a gene: 9. This CDR3 reads CASSFGRQGIPGELFF. The CDR3 DNA reads TGTGCCAGCAGCTTCGGGCGACAGGGGATCCCCGGGGAGCTGTTTTTT.

The chain joins TRBV13 to TRBJ1-2; possible D gene TRBD1, 5 bases. Germline-derived CDR1 and CDR2 are PRHDT and FYEKMQ (reference sequence). V lost 7 bases to trimming and J lost 0 bases, with 15 bases between them. There are 15 residues in the CDR3. The CDR3 is CASTIGRQSNYGYTF. The CDR3 DNA reads as TGTGCCAGCACCATCGGTCGACAGTCTAACTATGGCTACACCTTC.

The chain joins TRBV9 to TRBJ1-5, with D maybe TRBD1 (5 bases). There are 15 residues in the CDR3. Per the germline V gene, CDR1 is SGDLS and CDR2 is YYNGEE. Deletions cut 0 bases from V and 7 bases from J, with 14 bases between. The CDR3 sequence is CASSVGGRGEQPQHF. The CDR3 DNA reads as TGTGCCAGCAGCGTAGGAGGGCGGGGGGAGCAGCCCCAGCATTTT.

V gene TRBV7-9 combines with J gene TRBJ2-7, with D possibly TRBD1 on 5 matching bases. The CDR3 extends over 16 amino acids. Trimming left V 1 base short and J 0 bases short, with 13 bases between. Germline CDR1 and CDR2: SEHNR and FQNEAQ (reference sequence). CDR3: CASSLGLGAASYEQYF. CDR3 DNA sequence: TGTGCCAGCAGCTTAGGTCTTGGGGCAGCCTCCTACGAGCAGTACTTC.

The chain has TRBV9 and TRBJ1-2; TRBD1 is a possible D gene (6 bases). From germline, CDR1 is SGDLS and CDR2 YYNGEE. The CDR3 is 14 residues long. Deletions cut 0 bases from V and 5 bases from J, with 11 bases between. The CDR3 is CASSVGGGGYGYTF. CDR3 sequence (DNA): TGTGCCAGCAGCGTAGGAGGGGGGGGGTATGGCTACACCTTC. The whole variable domain, remainder taken from reference TRBV9 and TRBJ1-2, is DSGVTQTPKHLITATGQRVTLRCSPRSGDLSVYWYQQSLDQGLQFLIQYYNGEERAKGNILERFSAQQFPDLHSELNLSSLELGDSALYFCASSVGGGGYGYTFGSGTRLTVV.

The rearrangement uses TRBV15 and TRBJ2-7; D is uncertain. V gave up 0 bases and J gave up 9 bases, with 9 bases separating them. Germline-derived CDR1 and CDR2 are LNHNV and YYDKDF (reference sequence). This CDR3 has 12 amino acids. CDR3 residues: CATSRDLSGQYF. For the CDR3, the DNA is TGTGCCACCAGCAGAGATCTTAGTGGGCAGTACTTC.

CDR3 amino acids: CASRDGTALNSPLHF. The CDR3 DNA sequence: TGTGCCAGCAGGGATGGGACAGCTCTTAATTCACCCCTCCACTTT. V is TRBV6-6 and J is TRBJ1-6; TRBD1 aligns across 7 bases. Per germline, CDR1 MNHNY and CDR2 SVGAGI (reference sequence). The CDR3 loop spans 15 amino acids. The V and J ends lost 6 bases and 6 bases, in that order; junction bases with no gene match: 8.